A selection of T cell receptor beta chains follows, all from one sample in a study of T cells in Graves' hyperthyroidism and ophthalmopathy. MiXCR, run by TCRdb on the multiplex PCR reads, gives a single entry per CDR3 protein. This table has more than 250,000 distinct CDR3 sequences, roughly 15% appearing once. Sequencing used blood. Receptors originate from a woman aged 45 to 65 with Graves' hyperthyroidism that later progressed to Graves' ophthalmopathy. The CDR3 runs from the conserved cysteine through the conserved F or W. A D gene is named only where the DNA matches it firmly. Clone size is given for some rows only: seen once, a few or many times, or a class if the clone is expanded.

V: TRBV11-2; size: many; D: NA; J: TRBJ2-7; CDR3: CASSLDFAVATYEQYF; DNA: TGTGCCAGCAGCTTAGATTTCGCAGTCGCGACCTACGAGCAGTACTTC
V: TRBV24-1; size: few; D: NA; J: TRBJ2-3; CDR3: CATRSQGGPSTDTQYF; DNA: TGTGCCACCAGATCTCAAGGGGGACCTAGCACAGATACGCAGTATTTT
V: TRBV20-1; size: NA; D: NA; J: TRBJ2-7; CDR3: CSAVTYSLPAYEQYF; DNA: TGCAGTGCTGTCACTTACAGTTTACCGGCCTACGAGCAGTACTTC
V: TRBV30; size: many; D: TRBD2; J: TRBJ2-7; CDR3: CAWSVLLGTTEQYF; DNA: TGTGCCTGGAGTGTACTTCTGGGGACTACCGAGCAGTACTTC
V: TRBV27; size: few; D: NA; J: TRBJ1-5; CDR3: CASSSLRGNQPQHF; DNA: TGTGCCAGCAGTTCGCTTAGGGGCAATCAGCCCCAGCATTTT
V: TRBV27; size: few; D: NA; J: TRBJ1-1; CDR3: CASSWGASGTEAFF; DNA: TGTGCCAGCAGTTGGGGGGCAAGCGGAACTGAAGCTTTCTTT
V: TRBV5-1; size: many; D: TRBD2; J: TRBJ2-7; CDR3: CASSLSSSGGLYEQYF; DNA: TGCGCCAGCAGCTTGTCTTCGAGCGGGGGCCTCTACGAGCAGTACTTC
V: TRBV9; size: many; D: NA; J: TRBJ2-1; CDR3: CASSVGGMEQFF; DNA: TGTGCCAGCAGCGTAGGAGGGATGGAGCAGTTCTTC
V: TRBV30; size: many; D: NA; J: TRBJ1-2; CDR3: CAWNRAGLDGYTF; DNA: TGTGCCTGGAATAGGGCAGGCCTCGATGGCTACACCTTC
V: TRBV28; size: many; D: TRBD1; J: TRBJ2-7; CDR3: CASSLGTGSSYEQYF; DNA: TGTGCCAGCAGTTTAGGGACAGGGAGCTCCTACGAGCAGTACTTC
V: TRBV7-3; size: many; D: TRBD2; J: TRBJ2-5; CDR3: CASSPLAGGPQETQYF; DNA: TGTGCCAGCAGCCCACTAGCGGGAGGCCCTCAAGAGACCCAGTACTTC
V: TRBV28; size: many; D: NA; J: TRBJ1-1; CDR3: CASSPPPNRDPFGTEAFF; DNA: TGTGCCAGCAGTCCACCCCCGAACAGGGACCCCTTTGGCACTGAAGCTTTCTTT
V: TRBV6-1; size: few; D: NA; J: TRBJ1-2; CDR3: CASSVGGYGYTF; DNA: TGTGCCAGCAGCGTAGGGGGCTATGGCTACACCTTC
V: TRBV10-2; size: few; D: NA; J: TRBJ1-1; CDR3: CASSALPDTEAFF; DNA: TGCGCCAGCAGCGCTCTCCCGGACACTGAAGCTTTCTTT
V: TRBV27; size: few; D: TRBD2; J: TRBJ2-7; CDR3: CASSFRTSGSYEQYF; DNA: TGTGCCAGCAGTTTTCGGACTAGCGGCTCCTACGAGCAGTACTTC
V: TRBV27; size: many; D: NA; J: TRBJ1-2; CDR3: CASTRGAGADGYTF; DNA: TGTGCCAGCACCCGAGGCGCGGGCGCAGATGGCTACACCTTC
V: TRBV7-9; size: many; D: NA; J: TRBJ2-3; CDR3: CASSRTPSTDTQYF; DNA: TGTGCCAGCAGCCGGACTCCTAGCACAGATACGCAGTATTTT
V: TRBV7-8; size: many; D: NA; J: TRBJ2-3; CDR3: CASSWFQGTDTQYF; DNA: TGTGCCAGCAGCTGGTTTCAAGGGACAGATACGCAGTATTTT
V: TRBV30; size: NA; D: NA; J: TRBJ1-4; CDR3: CAWRGTQPEKLFF; DNA: TGTGCCTGGAGAGGAACGCAACCAGAAAAACTGTTTTTT
V: TRBV7-3; size: NA; D: NA; J: TRBJ2-7; CDR3: CASSLSKSGEQYF; DNA: TGTGCCAGCAGCTTAAGCAAGTCGGGCGAGCAGTACTTC
V: TRBV5-1; size: many; D: NA; J: TRBJ2-2; CDR3: CASSPFRNANTGELFF; DNA: TGCGCCAGCAGCCCGTTTAGGAACGCGAACACCGGGGAGCTGTTTTTT
V: TRBV7-2; size: NA; D: TRBD2; J: TRBJ2-1; CDR3: CASSPPGLAGLNEQFF; DNA: TGTGCCAGCAGCCCCCCCGGACTAGCGGGACTCAATGAGCAGTTCTTC
V: TRBV28; size: NA; D: NA; J: TRBJ1-1; CDR3: CASSSPYQTLDTEAFF; DNA: TGTGCCAGCAGTTCCCCTTACCAAACTCTGGACACTGAAGCTTTCTTT
V: TRBV6-1; size: many; D: TRBD1; J: TRBJ1-2; CDR3: CASRGNRGHYGYTF; DNA: TGTGCCAGCAGGGGAAACAGGGGGCACTATGGCTACACCTTC
V: TRBV9; size: few; D: NA; J: TRBJ2-1; CDR3: CASSVDGRLYNEQFF; DNA: TGTGCCAGCAGCGTCGACGGGAGACTCTACAATGAGCAGTTCTTC
V: TRBV7-2; size: many; D: TRBD2; J: TRBJ2-1; CDR3: CASSWTSGSPGNEQFF; DNA: TGTGCCAGCAGCTGGACTAGCGGGAGCCCCGGGAATGAGCAGTTCTTC
V: TRBV24-1; size: many; D: TRBD1; J: TRBJ1-1; CDR3: CATRGQGGNTEAFF; DNA: TGTGCCACCAGAGGACAGGGGGGGAACACTGAAGCTTTCTTT
V: TRBV20-1; size: many; D: TRBD1; J: TRBJ1-4; CDR3: CGGTAINEKLFF; DNA: TGCGGGGGGACAGCCATAAATGAAAAACTGTTTTTT
V: TRBV20-1; size: many; D: NA; J: TRBJ2-7; CDR3: CSAPPGGLVSGEQYF; DNA: TGCAGTGCACCCCCAGGGGGACTAGTGTCGGGGGAGCAGTACTTC
V: TRBV28; size: many; D: NA; J: TRBJ1-5; CDR3: CASSDDMEGNQPQHF; DNA: TGTGCCAGCAGTGATGACATGGAGGGGAATCAGCCCCAGCATTTT
V: TRBV5-1; size: many; D: NA; J: TRBJ1-2; CDR3: CASSGLQGRAGYTF; DNA: TGCGCCAGCAGCGGACTACAGGGTCGGGCAGGCTACACCTTC
V: TRBV6-1; size: few; D: NA; J: TRBJ1-1; CDR3: CASTEGAPAEAFF; DNA: TGTGCCAGCACCGAAGGGGCGCCCGCTGAAGCTTTCTTT
V: TRBV2; size: many; D: TRBD1; J: TRBJ2-7; CDR3: CASSVPGQASYEQYF; DNA: TGTGCCAGCAGTGTTCCGGGACAGGCCTCCTACGAGCAGTACTTC
V: TRBV29-1; size: many; D: NA; J: TRBJ2-1; CDR3: CSVERPEYNEQFF; DNA: TGCAGCGTTGAAAGGCCAGAATACAATGAGCAGTTCTTC
V: TRBV28; size: many; D: NA; J: TRBJ1-1; CDR3: CASSFAGAAEAFF; DNA: TGTGCCAGCAGTTTTGCCGGGGCGGCCGAAGCTTTCTTT
V: TRBV30; size: few; D: TRBD1; J: TRBJ1-2; CDR3: CAWSPGQRYGYTF; DNA: TGTGCCTGGAGTCCGGGACAGAGGTATGGCTACACCTTC
V: TRBV28; size: many; D: TRBD1; J: TRBJ2-1; CDR3: CASSPGQGAGNEQFF; DNA: TGTGCCAGCAGTCCCGGACAGGGGGCCGGGAATGAGCAGTTCTTC
V: TRBV30; size: NA; D: NA; J: TRBJ1-6; CDR3: CAWSALNNSPLHF; DNA: TGTGCCTGGAGTGCCCTTAATAATTCACCCCTCCACTTT
V: TRBV27; size: many; D: NA; J: TRBJ2-7; CDR3: CASSLTGTSYEQYF; DNA: TGTGCCAGCAGTTTAACCGGTACCTCCTACGAGCAGTACTTC
V: TRBV7-2; size: many; D: NA; J: TRBJ2-7; CDR3: CASSETSTGNYEQYF; DNA: TGTGCCAGCAGCGAAACTAGCACAGGGAACTACGAGCAGTACTTC
V: TRBV28; size: few; D: TRBD1; J: TRBJ1-6; CDR3: CASSLFTGTGDSPLHF; DNA: TGTGCCAGCAGTCTCTTTACCGGGACAGGGGATTCACCCCTCCACTTT
V: TRBV18; size: few; D: NA; J: TRBJ2-2; CDR3: CASSPPGFANTGELFF; DNA: TGTGCCAGCTCACCCCCTGGGTTCGCGAACACCGGGGAGCTGTTTTTT
V: TRBV7-9; size: NA; D: NA; J: TRBJ2-1; CDR3: CASSDPRTTNEQFF; DNA: TGTGCCAGCAGCGATCCTAGAACTACTAATGAGCAGTTCTTC
V: TRBV30; size: NA; D: NA; J: TRBJ2-7; CDR3: CAWSVGAGAYEQYF; DNA: TGTGCCTGGAGTGTAGGGGCGGGTGCCTACGAGCAGTACTTC
V: TRBV5-1; size: many; D: NA; J: TRBJ1-1; CDR3: CASSLLGGNTEAFF; DNA: TGTGCCAGCAGCTTATTGGGGGGGAACACTGAAGCTTTCTTT
V: TRBV12-3/TRBV12-4; size: many; D: NA; J: TRBJ2-1; CDR3: CASIYSGTRYNEQFF; DNA: TGTGCCAGCATATACTCCGGGACGAGATACAATGAGCAGTTCTTC
V: TRBV18; size: many; D: NA; J: TRBJ2-2; CDR3: CASSPPTGANTGELFF; DNA: TGTGCCAGCTCACCACCAACCGGGGCGAACACCGGGGAGCTGTTTTTT
V: TRBV2; size: many; D: NA; J: TRBJ2-5; CDR3: CASSEPGLQETQYF; DNA: TGTGCCAGCAGTGAGCCGGGGCTTCAAGAGACCCAGTACTTC
V: TRBV7-9; size: NA; D: TRBD2; J: TRBJ2-2; CDR3: CASSPGRGTRPGELFF; DNA: TGTGCCAGCAGCCCCGGGAGGGGGACCCGCCCGGGGGAGCTGTTTTTT
V: TRBV5-6; size: few; D: NA; J: TRBJ1-2; CDR3: CASIRPGRAYYGYTF; DNA: TGTGCCAGCATCCGCCCGGGGAGAGCCTACTATGGCTACACCTTC